The 17 T cell receptor beta chains presented below share a single source sample, sequenced in a study of shared clonotypes between healthy human individuals. Repertoires were generated with immunoSEQ multiplex PCR, while TCRdb's copy carries only in-frame clones and drops some. The sample has millions of clones; around nine tenths are singletons. The sequencing input was naive CD4+ T cells sorted from blood. This sample's subset: CD45RA+ positively selected. The receptors originated from a young man in good health.

The rearrangement joins TRBV29-1 to TRBJ2-7; 10 nucleotides align to TRBD1. The CDR3 runs to 12 residues. V lost 8 bases, J lost 3 bases, and 4 bases stayed unmatched. Germline CDR1 SQVTM, CDR2 ANQGSEA. The CDR3: CSSRDRGYEQYF. The CDR3 nucleotides are TGCAGCTCCCGGGACAGGGGCTACGAGCAGTACTTC.

The chain links TRBV6-5 to TRBJ1-5; no clear D. V lost 5 bases and J lost 3, with 8 bases in between. This CDR3 spans 13 amino acids. The germline V gene has CDR1 MNHEY and CDR2 SVGAGI. The chain's CDR3 is CASSRTPNQPQHF. Here the CDR3 DNA reads TGTGCCAGCAGTCGTACCCCCAATCAGCCCCAGCATTTT.

Only a few counts were recorded for this clone. The chain couples TRBV1 to TRBJ1-6; the table's TRBD1 call for D was not verified on the DNA. TRBV1 is marked as a pseudogene. This CDR3 region has 17 residues. DNA of the CDR3: TGCACCAGCAGCCAAGATAGGGGAAGCAGGGGTAATTCACCCCTCCACTTT. It is translated as CTSSQDRGSRGNSPLHF.

The V gene is TRBV5-1, the J gene TRBJ2-2; no clear D. The CDR3 extends over 16 amino acids. CDR1 and CDR2 from the germline V gene are SGHRS and YFSETQ. V shed 5 bases and J shed 0 bases, with 14 bases lying between them. In DNA form, the CDR3 reads TGCGCCAGCAGTCGGACCACCACCGCGAACACCGGGGAGCTGTTTTTT. Its translation is CASSRTTTANTGELFF.

The chain couples TRBV6-1 to TRBJ1-1, with D perhaps matching TRBD1 (6 bases). The germline CDR1 and CDR2 sequences are MNHNS and SASEGT. The CDR3 extends over 16 amino acids. V was trimmed by 4 bases and J by 4 bases, leaving 19 bases between them. The CDR3 DNA follows: TGTGCCAGCAGTGCCTCCGGGACAAGGATTATCACTGAAGCTTTCTTT. This codes for CASSASGTRIITEAFF.

This rearrangement joins TRBV7-2 to TRBJ2-3; 11 nucleotides align to TRBD1. This CDR3 is 16 amino acids long. The J segment lost 6 bases and the V segment lost 1 base, leaving 6 bases of the junction unmatched. The germline CDR1 and CDR2 sequences are SGHTA and FQGNSA. The CDR3 nucleotides read TGTGCCAGCAGCTTAGGGGACAGGGGGATGCAGGATACGCAGTATTTT. Translated, it gives CASSLGDRGMQDTQYF. The entire variable domain, with the rest obtained from reference TRBV7-2 and TRBJ2-3, is as follows: GAGVSQSPSNKVTEKGKDVELRCDPISGHTALYWYRQSLGQGLEFLIYFQGNSAPDKSGLPSDRFSAERTGGSVSTLTIQRTQQEDSAVYLCASSLGDRGMQDTQYFGPGTRLTVL.

The chain links TRBV9 to TRBJ1-1; D unresolved. Trimming took off 0 bases at V and 5 bases at J, with 11 bases between the two ends. Germline values: CDR1 SGDLS, CDR2 YYNGEE. The CDR3 extends over 14 amino acids. In nucleotides, the CDR3 is TGTGCCAGCAGCGTAGCTGGGGATAGAACTGAAGCTTTCTTT. Translating gives CASSVAGDRTEAFF.

Points on this clone: A much larger clonotype is one base distant, so this may be a read error. Additional DNA sequences in this sample encode the identical CDR3. J is TRBJ1-2 and V is TRBV11-2; 7 bases match TRBD1. The CDR3 sequence is 13 residues long. Germline V CDR1 and CDR2: SGHAT, FQNNGV. V was pared by 5 bases and J by 2 bases, with 2 bases of the junction left unmatched. CDR3 nucleotides: TGTGCCAGCAGCCCGGACAGGAACTATGGCTACACCTTC. This translates into CASSPDRNYGYTF.

This rearrangement joins TRBV5-1 to TRBJ2-6; D may match TRBD1 or TRBD2 (5 bases each). The CDR3 spans 17 residues. Between the trimmed V and J ends, which lost 0 bases and 4 bases, there was a span of 14 bases. In germline, CDR1 is SGHRS, CDR2 YFSETQ. CDR3 nucleotides: TGCGCCAGCAGCTTGGATTTGGGGGTCTCCGGGGCCAACGTCCTGACTTTC. Amino acid sequence: CASSLDLGVSGANVLTF.

The CDR3 coding sequence is TGTGCCAGCAGCATCCCGGGCCCGGACACTGAAGCTTTCTTT. Protein product: CASSIPGPDTEAFF. The chain couples TRBV7-8 to TRBJ1-1; no reliable D call. Between the trimmed V and J ends, which lost 5 bases and 3 bases, there was a span of 13 bases. CDR1 and CDR2 from the germline V gene are SGHVS and FQNEAQ. This CDR3 is 14 amino acids long.

The chain employs TRBV5-1 and TRBJ2-1, with 9 bases fitting TRBD2. CDR3 size: 16 residues. The germline V gene has CDR1 SGHRS and CDR2 YFSETQ. Trimming cost V 7 bases and J 4 bases; bases outside gene matches: 12. Written as DNA, the CDR3 is TGCGCCAGCTGGCGGGCTAGCGGGGCCAAATACAATGAGCAGTTCTTC. Its translation: CASWRASGAKYNEQFF.

The chain recombines TRBV11-3 with TRBJ2-2; D might be TRBD2 (5 bases). The V gene's germline CDR1 is SGHNT and CDR2 YENEEA. This CDR3 has 13 residues. V lost 5 bases and J lost 7, with 11 bases in between. The CDR3 spells CASSPSAGGELFF. The CDR3 coding sequence is TGTGCCAGCAGCCCTTCGGCGGGCGGGGAGCTGTTTTTT.

This chain links TRBV21-1 with TRBJ1-3; TRBD1 is the table's D call and was not checked against the DNA. TRBV21-1 is given as a pseudogene. The CDR3 contains 13 residues. The CDR3 reads CASSWTGGNTIYF. The CDR3 DNA is TGTGCCAGCAGCTGGACAGGGGGAAACACCATATATTTT.

This clone was observed a single time. The chain carries TRBV5-1 and TRBJ2-2; D might be TRBD1 or TRBD2, each matching 5 bases. The CDR3 length is 16 residues. V lost 4 bases, J lost 2 bases, and 15 bases lay in between. CDR1 SGHRS and CDR2 YFSETQ come from the germline V gene. The CDR3 nucleotides read TGCGCCAGCAGCCCCCGGGGACCCACTAACACCGGGGAGCTGTTTTTT. It specifies CASSPRGPTNTGELFF.

This clone was counted a few times. The chain uses TRBV9 and TRBJ1-1; no firm D call. There are 12 residues in the CDR3. The germline V and J ends were trimmed by 3 bases and 4 bases, with 7 bases remaining between them. Germline lookup yields CDR1 SGDLS and CDR2 YYNGEE. Here the CDR3 reads CASSEHPTEAFF. For the CDR3, the DNA is TGTGCCAGCAGCGAACATCCCACTGAAGCTTTCTTT.

The gene calls are TRBV7-2 and TRBJ1-1, with TRBD1 matching 7 bases. The ends lost 4 bases at V and 3 bases at J; junction bases unmatched: 5. CDR3 length equals 14 residues. Germline loops: CDR1 SGHTA, CDR2 FQGNSA. This CDR3 reads CASSYGTAHTEAFF. The CDR3 DNA reads TGTGCCAGCAGCTACGGGACAGCCCACACTGAAGCTTTCTTT.

This clone was detected only a few times. Different DNA sequences within this sample yield the same CDR3. CDR3 coding DNA: TGTGCCAGCAGCTCTGGACAGGGAAATCAGCCCCAGCATTTT. Protein: CASSSGQGNQPQHF. V gene TRBV9 combines with J gene TRBJ1-5; 8 bases agree with TRBD1. The germline CDR1 and CDR2 sequences are SGDLS and YYNGEE. This CDR3 spans 14 amino acids. V gave up 4 bases and J gave up 4 bases; unmatched junction bases: 4.